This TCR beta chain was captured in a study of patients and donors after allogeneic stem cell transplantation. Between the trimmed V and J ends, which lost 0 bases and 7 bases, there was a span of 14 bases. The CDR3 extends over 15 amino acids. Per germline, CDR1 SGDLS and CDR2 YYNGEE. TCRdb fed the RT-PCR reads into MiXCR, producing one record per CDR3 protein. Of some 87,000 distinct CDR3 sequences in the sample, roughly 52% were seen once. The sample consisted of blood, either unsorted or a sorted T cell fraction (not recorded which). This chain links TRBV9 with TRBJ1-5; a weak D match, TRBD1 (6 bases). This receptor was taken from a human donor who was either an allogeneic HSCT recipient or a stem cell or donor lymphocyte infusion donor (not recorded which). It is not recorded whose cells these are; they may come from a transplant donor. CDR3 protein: CASSVEGGPGQPQHF. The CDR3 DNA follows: TGTGCCAGCAGCGTAGAGGGGGGTCCCGGACAGCCCCAGCATTTT.